One and the same sample provided the 8 T cell receptor beta chains below, sequenced in a study of shared clonotypes between healthy human individuals. TCRdb's copy holds only in-frame clones and misses some; the assay was immunoSEQ multiplex PCR. This table holds roughly 1 million clones, approximately 68% found once. Sequenced sample: memory CD4+ T cells sorted from blood. Sample subset: CD45RA-negative fraction. Source of these receptors: a man aged 18 to 30 in good health.

The chain recombines TRBV9 with TRBJ2-1, with 9 positions matching TRBD2. CDR1 is SGDLS, CDR2 YYNGEE, per germline. The CDR3 length is 17 residues. V lost 2 bases, J lost 1 base, and 7 bases stayed unmatched. The CDR3 reads CASSVSKREVSYNEQFF. Written as DNA, the CDR3 is TGTGCCAGCAGCGTCTCCAAGCGGGAGGTATCCTACAATGAGCAGTTCTTC.

The rearrangement uses TRBV9 and TRBJ2-1; D might be TRBD1 (5 bases). The CDR3 loop spans 15 amino acids. The V gene lost 3 bases and the J gene lost 0 bases, with 10 bases spanning the gap. Germline V gene sequence: CDR1 SGDLS, CDR2 YYNGEE. CDR3 coding DNA: TGTGCCAGCAGCGCCCAGGGCCCCTCCTACAATGAGCAGTTCTTC. Translation gives CASSAQGPSYNEQFF. The full variable domain, in which reference TRBV9 and TRBJ2-1 provide the parts outside the CDR3, is DSGVTQTPKHLITATGQRVTLRCSPRSGDLSVYWYQQSLDQGLQFLIQYYNGEERAKGNILERFSAQQFPDLHSELNLSSLELGDSALYFCASSAQGPSYNEQFFGPGTRLTVL.

V usage is TRBV20-1 and J usage is TRBJ2-3; D gene ambiguous. Germline loops: CDR1 DFQATT, CDR2 SNEGSKA (reference sequence). V shed 5 bases and J shed 2 bases, with 5 bases lying between them. The length of the CDR3 is 11 residues. The CDR3 loop reads CSAQITDTQYF. In nucleotides, the CDR3 is TGCAGTGCTCAGATCACAGATACGCAGTATTTT.

The sample holds a few counts of this clone. The chain uses TRBV11-1 and TRBJ2-7; the match to TRBD2 covers 12 bases. In germline, CDR1 is SGHAT, CDR2 FQDESV (reference sequence). V lost 4 bases, J lost 3 bases, and 4 bases stayed unmatched. There are 15 residues in the CDR3. Here the CDR3 reads CASSSRTSGVYEQYF. For the CDR3, the DNA is TGTGCCAGCAGCTCCCGGACTAGCGGGGTCTACGAGCAGTACTTC.

The J gene is TRBJ2-1, the V gene TRBV7-9; D not resolved. There are 15 residues in the CDR3. Trimming shortened V by 5 bases and J by 3 bases, and 14 bases separated the two germline ends. The germline V gene encodes CDR1 SEHNR and CDR2 FQNEAQ (reference sequence). The CDR3 region has the DNA TGTGCCAGCAGCCCCCCCGGAAACCTCTACAATGAGCAGTTCTTC. Its translation: CASSPPGNLYNEQFF.

The chain combines TRBV29-1 with TRBJ2-4; D might be TRBD1 (7 bases). The CDR3 length is 14 residues. Trimming took off 1 base at V and 7 bases at J, with 14 bases between the two ends. Germline V gene lookup returns CDR1 SQVTM and CDR2 ANQGSEA. CDR3 sequence: CSVEVGAGGNIQYF. CDR3 in DNA: TGCAGCGTTGAAGTGGGGGCAGGGGGGAACATTCAGTACTTC.

This clone was found many times. CDR3 sequence reads: CAWSVFPRSIPFEQYF. The DNA for the CDR3 is TGTGCCTGGAGTGTGTTTCCTCGGAGTATCCCCTTCGAGCAGTACTTC. The chain links TRBV30 to TRBJ2-7; D is unclear. CDR3 size: 16 residues. Germline lookup yields CDR1 GTSNPN and CDR2 SVGIG (reference sequence). The V end lost 0 bases, the J end lost 6 bases, and 21 bases lay between the germline ends.

This chain connects TRBV6-6 to TRBJ1-5, with D hard to call. Per the germline V gene, CDR1 is MNHNY and CDR2 is SVGAGI (reference sequence). The CDR3 totals 14 residues. Trimming took 6 bases from V and 2 from J, leaving 11 bases between them. CDR3 nucleotides: TGTGCCAGCAGGGGCGGGGAAGGCAATCAGCCCCAGCATTTT. Translation: CASRGGEGNQPQHF.